This T cell receptor beta chain derives from a study of T cells in Graves' hyperthyroidism and ophthalmopathy. The CDR3 sequence is 12 residues long. V gave up 5 bases and J gave up 6 bases, with 8 bases separating them. Uncontrolled infections, other autoimmune diseases, pregnancy or lactation led to exclusion of patients. Amplification of TCR beta CDR3 regions used RNA as the template. Using the HTBI primer set, a first-round RT-PCR was run on the TCR CDR3. TCRdb reanalysed the multiplex PCR reads using MiXCR and keeps one entry per CDR3 protein. The repertoire consists of some 400,000 distinct CDR3 sequences, with approximately 13% occurring once and the leading ten covering about a fifth. This clonotype was counted at least ten times.

This chain uses TRBV12-3 or TRBV12-4 with TRBJ2-1; D call uncertain. Material: blood. This TCR was recovered from a man aged 25-40 years with Graves' hyperthyroidism that later progressed to Graves' ophthalmopathy. The CDR3 DNA reads as TGTGCCAGCAGTGGACGGCTCAATGAGCAGTTCTTC. Protein sequence: CASSGRLNEQFF.